This T cell receptor (beta chain) was documented in a study of CD8+ T cells in alopecia areata. The CDR3 contains 15 residues. The V gene lost 5 bases and the J gene lost 2 bases, with 10 bases spanning the gap. Germline values: CDR1 LNHDA, CDR2 SQIVND (reference sequence). RNA was extracted and reverse transcribed into cDNA as the sequencing template. Assay: immunoSEQ multiplex PCR; the TCRdb copy retains only in-frame clones and omits some. The repertoire includes roughly 120,000 clones, about 60% of them detected once, and around 2.8% sits in the top ten. The sample was CD4+ T cells sorted from blood. This sequence joins TRBV19 and TRBJ2-6; D is ambiguous. The receptor's source is a human donor in good health. The CDR3 protein is CASSPGSAGANVLTF. Here the CDR3 DNA reads TGTGCCAGTAGTCCAGGCTCCGCTGGGGCCAACGTCCTGACTTTC.